This T cell receptor (beta chain) was sequenced for a study of shared clonotypes between healthy human individuals. Study-wide results and limits: Among non-shared clonotypes, generation probabilities were lower than among those shared by all four donors. Memory subsets generally showed lower estimated richness than naive subsets.

About this clone: The antigen is unknown.

V was clipped by 4 bases and J by 2 bases, with 11 bases between them. Germline loops: CDR1 MGHRA, CDR2 YSYEKL. This CDR3 has 14 residues. The table came from immunoSEQ multiplex PCR; TCRdb's copy has only in-frame clones and leaves some out. The repertoire holds over a million clones, under 99% seen once, with approximately 0.44% in the top ten. What was sequenced was naive CD4+ T cells sorted from blood. Subset indicated: CD45RA+ positively selected. The sequence was collected from a man under 40 in good health. This sequence joins TRBV4-1 and TRBJ1-2; no clear D. DNA for the CDR3: TGCGCCAGCAGCCCCGTCAGGCTGAACTATGGCTACACCTTC. Its protein product is CASSPVRLNYGYTF.